The 22 T cell receptor beta chains below come from one sample, sequenced in a study of cytomegalovirus exposure and HLA in healthy donors. Profiled with immunoSEQ multiplex PCR; TCRdb holds only in-frame clones, not every one. Among some 180,000 clones, 86% were seen once, and the ten largest hold approximately 7.7%. Material for sequencing was PBMCs. The receptors were gathered from a man aged 30 to 45 in good health and CMV-seropositive.

The chain combines TRBV5-1 with TRBJ2-1, with 7 bases lining up with TRBD1. The CDR3 consists of 14 residues. V gave up 4 bases and J gave up 6 bases; unmatched junction bases: 7. Per the germline V gene, CDR1 is SGHRS and CDR2 is YFSETQ. CDR3 DNA sequence: TGCGCCAGCAGCCCGTGGACAGGTACCAATGAGCAGTTCTTC. Protein: CASSPWTGTNEQFF.

This chain connects TRBV5-1 to TRBJ2-3; unclear D gene. The V gene lost 2 bases and the J gene lost 3 bases, with 4 bases spanning the gap. The CDR3 contains 12 residues. Germline lookup yields CDR1 SGHRS and CDR2 YFSETQ. CDR3 coding DNA: TGCGCCAGCAGCTTTGGGACAGATACGCAGTATTTT. Translated, it gives CASSFGTDTQYF.

Concerning this clone: This specimen includes other DNA sequences encoding the same CDR3. The V and J genes are TRBV5-1 and TRBJ2-5; the match to TRBD1 covers 7 bases. CDR3 length: 14 residues. CDR1 and CDR2 from the germline V gene are SGHRS and YFSETQ. The J segment lost 4 bases and the V segment lost 0 bases, leaving 3 bases of the junction unmatched. The CDR3 sequence is CASSLGQGRETQYF. CDR3 sequence (DNA): TGCGCCAGCAGCTTGGGACAGGGTAGAGAGACCCAGTACTTC.

The CDR3 nucleotides are TGTGCCAGCAGCCGTCGGACAGCTAGCTCTGGGGCCAACGTCCTGACTTTC. Amino acids: CASSRRTASSGANVLTF. The genes are TRBV5-6 and TRBJ2-6; D may be TRBD1 (6 bases). The germline V gene encodes CDR1 SGHDT and CDR2 YYEEEE. V was clipped by 4 bases and J by 0 bases, with 14 bases between them. This CDR3 comprises 17 residues. Full variable domain (remainder filled in from reference TRBV5-6 and TRBJ2-6): DAGVTQSPTHLIKTRGQQVTLRCSPKSGHDTVSWYQQALGQGPQFIFQYYEEEERQRGNFPDRFSGHQFPNYSSELNVNALLLGDSALYLCASSRRTASSGANVLTFGAGSRLTVL.

The chain recombines TRBV30 with TRBJ1-4; TRBD1 matches at 7 bases. V trimming: 2 bases; J trimming: 4 bases; junction bases outside the gene matches: 4. The CDR3 extends over 14 amino acids. Germline CDR1 reads GTSNPN; CDR2 reads SVGIG (reference sequence). CDR3 residues: CAWSPGGGNEKLFF. The DNA of the CDR3 is TGTGCCTGGAGTCCAGGGGGGGGTAATGAAAAACTGTTTTTT. Drawing the rest from reference TRBV30 and TRBJ1-4, the complete variable domain is SQTIHQWPATLVQPVGSPLSLECTVEGTSNPNLYWYRQAAGRGLQLLFYSVGIGQISSEVPQNLSASRPQDRQFILSSKKLLLSDSGFYLCAWSPGGGNEKLFFGSGTQLSVL.

The J gene is TRBJ2-7, the V gene TRBV6-1, with 9 bases aligning to TRBD2. Per the germline V gene, CDR1 is MNHNS and CDR2 is SASEGT. Germline trimming cut 8 bases from V and 0 bases from J; bases unmatched to any gene: 8. This CDR3 is built from 15 residues. CDR3 nucleotide sequence: TGTGCCAGCGGACTAGAGCGGGGGGACTCCTACGAGCAGTACTTC. Encoded protein: CASGLERGDSYEQYF.

The chain links TRBV7-2 to TRBJ2-7, with D perhaps matching TRBD2 (6 bases). Between the trimmed V and J ends, which lost 4 bases and 7 bases, there was a span of 8 bases. Germline V lookup: CDR1 SGHTA, CDR2 FQGNSA. The CDR3 is made up of 11 amino acids. CDR3 sequence: CASSWGDEQYF. The CDR3 nucleotides are TGTGCCAGCAGCTGGGGGGATGAGCAGTACTTC.

This clone was observed once. The chain couples TRBV6-6 to TRBJ2-1, with D possibly matching TRBD2 (6 bases). CDR1 and CDR2 (germline): MNHNY, SVGAGI (reference sequence). This CDR3 has 14 amino acids. The V and J ends lost 5 bases and 6 bases respectively, with 14 bases between them. The CDR3 sequence is CASSRTGAFNEQFF. CDR3 nucleotides: TGTGCCAGCAGTCGGACGGGAGCGTTCAATGAGCAGTTCTTC.

The chain uses TRBV7-9 and TRBJ2-1; D perhaps matches TRBD1 (6 bases). The V end was cut by 7 bases, the J end by 2 bases, with 15 bases between. The CDR3 consists of 15 residues. The V gene's germline CDR1 is SEHNR and CDR2 FQNEAQ (reference sequence). CDR3 protein: CASIRPGTTYNEQFF. The CDR3 region has the DNA TGTGCCAGCATCCGACCCGGGACAACCTACAATGAGCAGTTCTTC.

The V and J genes are TRBV28 and TRBJ2-7; 9 bases are a match to TRBD1. Germline CDR1 MDHEN, CDR2 SYDVKM. Unmatched junction bases numbered 14, after V lost 1 base and J lost 4 bases. The CDR3 is 18 amino acids. The CDR3 DNA sequence: TGTGCCAGCAGTTTATTCCTCCGTCGGGACAGGGAGACATACGAGCAGTACTTC. The encoded protein is CASSLFLRRDRETYEQYF.

The J gene is TRBJ2-1, the V gene TRBV5-5; 8 bases agree with TRBD1. This CDR3 is 12 amino acids long. CDR1 SGHKS and CDR2 YYEKEE come from the germline V gene (reference sequence). CDR3 coding DNA: TGTCAGCCGGGACAGGTGTACAATGAGCAGTTCTTC. It translates to CQPGQVYNEQFF.

V gene TRBV7-2 combines with J gene TRBJ1-5; the D is unclear. V lost 1 base, J lost 0 bases, and 10 bases lay in between. This CDR3 spans 16 amino acids. Germline values: CDR1 SGHTA, CDR2 FQGNSA. The CDR3 here is CASSLGAGYSNQPQHF. The CDR3 DNA sequence: TGTGCCAGCAGCTTAGGGGCAGGTTATAGCAATCAGCCCCAGCATTTT.

The chain recombines TRBV11-3 with TRBJ2-5; D gene ambiguous. The CDR3 is 16 residues long. Trimming removed 3 bases at V and 5 bases at J, with 19 bases between. Germline values: CDR1 SGHNT, CDR2 YENEEA. CDR3 sequence reads: CASSFKALGFGETQYF. CDR3 bases: TGTGCCAGCAGCTTTAAGGCTCTTGGCTTCGGGGAGACCCAGTACTTC.

This chain links TRBV7-9 with TRBJ2-7, with D unclear. V lost 3 bases and J 5 bases, leaving 14 bases between the germline ends. Germline CDR1 and CDR2: SEHNR and FQNEAQ (reference sequence). The CDR3 is 14 amino acids. CDR3 region: CASSFSAAGNEQYF. CDR3 nucleotide sequence: TGTGCCAGCAGCTTTTCGGCAGCAGGAAACGAGCAGTACTTC.

The sample holds one count of this clone. The chain joins TRBV5-6 to TRBJ2-7; 9 bases agree with TRBD1. The junction had 17 bases not matched to a gene; V was cut back by 4 bases and J by 3 bases. CDR3 size: 18 residues. Germline loops: CDR1 SGHDT, CDR2 YYEEEE. CDR3 sequence (DNA): TGTGCCAGCAGCCCATCCGGGACAGGGCGAGGAGGTGTCTACGAGCAGTACTTC. It translates to CASSPSGTGRGGVYEQYF. The full variable domain, in which reference TRBV5-6 and TRBJ2-7 provide the parts outside the CDR3, is DAGVTQSPTHLIKTRGQQVTLRCSPKSGHDTVSWYQQALGQGPQFIFQYYEEEERQRGNFPDRFSGHQFPNYSSELNVNALLLGDSALYLCASSPSGTGRGGVYEQYFGPGTRLTVT.

The J gene is TRBJ2-7, the V gene TRBV27; D is uncertain. Germline-derived CDR1 and CDR2 are MNHEY and SMNVEV (reference sequence). This CDR3 is built from 15 residues. V was shortened by 3 bases and J by 1 base, with 13 bases between the two germline ends. The chain's CDR3 is CASSFSRLASYEQYF. The CDR3 DNA follows: TGTGCCAGCAGTTTCTCGAGACTGGCGTCCTACGAGCAGTACTTC.

This sequence joins TRBV6-5 and TRBJ1-4, with a tentative D call TRBD1 (6 bases). There are 15 residues in the CDR3. Trimming removed 5 bases at V and 4 bases at J, with 14 bases between. From germline, CDR1 is MNHEY and CDR2 SVGAGI. CDR3 bases: TGTGCCAGCAGTGGGGGCGCAGGGCTTAATGAAAAACTGTTTTTT. Translated: CASSGGAGLNEKLFF.

The rearrangement joins TRBV4-1 to TRBJ2-1; 8 nucleotides agree with TRBD2. The CDR3 consists of 13 residues. Trimming at V came to 10 bases and at J to 7 bases, leaving 9 bases not matched to a gene. Germline V CDR1 and CDR2: MGHRA, YSYEKL. In DNA form, the CDR3 reads TGCGCCACTCGTGGTAGCGGGATTAATGAGCAGTTCTTC. Translated: CATRGSGINEQFF.

The chain is built from TRBV6-6 and TRBJ1-5, with no clear D. This CDR3 region has 15 residues. CDR1 is MNHNY and CDR2 is SVGAGI in the germline V gene (reference sequence). The ends were cut back, 0 bases at V and 1 base at J, with 7 bases in the middle. CDR3 coding DNA: TGTGCCAGCAGTTACTCGAGCGGGAGCAATCAGCCCCAGCATTTT. As protein: CASSYSSGSNQPQHF.

This clone has just a few counts. The chain joins TRBV9 to TRBJ2-2; 15 nucleotides match TRBD2. The junction had 4 bases not matched to a gene; V was cut back by 4 bases and J by 3 bases. The CDR3 is made up of 17 amino acids. CDR1 is SGDLS and CDR2 is YYNGEE in the germline V gene. The CDR3 protein is CASSSGLAGGHTGELFF. The CDR3 DNA reads as TGTGCCAGCAGCTCCGGACTAGCGGGAGGGCACACCGGGGAGCTGTTTTTT.

This clone was seen a single time. CDR3: CASSLGSGTGGNTIYF. As DNA, the CDR3 is TGTGCCAGCAGCTTAGGTTCCGGGACAGGGGGAAACACCATATATTTT. The chain has TRBV7-2 and TRBJ1-3; 9 bases are a match to TRBD1. Germline CDR1 is SGHTA and CDR2 is FQGNSA. This CDR3 has 16 residues. V lost 1 base and J lost 4; bases outside the gene matches: 5.

This chain uses TRBV28 with TRBJ2-3; D is possibly TRBD2 (5 bases). Germline V CDR1 and CDR2: MDHEN, SYDVKM. Trimming removed 3 bases from V and 6 bases from J, with 13 bases in between. CDR3 length equals 14 residues. CDR3 protein: CASSFGGSGDTQYF. CDR3 nucleotides: TGTGCCAGCAGTTTTGGTGGGTCGGGGGATACGCAGTATTTT.